One and the same sample provided the 27 T cell receptor beta chains below, sequenced in a study of shared clonotypes between healthy human individuals. Produced via immunoSEQ multiplex PCR; TCRdb's table is partial and in-frame only. The sample has about 800,000 clones; approximately 96% are singletons. The naive CD8 fraction comprised CD45RO-negative cells positively selected for CCR7 and excluded terminally differentiated effector memory CD45RA+ cells. Sequencing input: naive CD8+ T cells sorted from blood. Receptors originate from a man aged 30 to 45 in good health.

This rearrangement joins TRBV6-1 to TRBJ2-7; D ambiguous. The ends were cut back, 1 base at V and 3 bases at J, with 4 bases in the middle. In germline, CDR1 is MNHNS, CDR2 SASEGT. The CDR3 is 12 residues long. Here the CDR3 reads CASSEENYEQYF. CDR3 nucleotide sequence: TGTGCCAGCAGTGAAGAAAACTACGAGCAGTACTTC.

The chain is built from TRBV6-5 and TRBJ2-7, with no clear D. V dropped 6 bases and J dropped 0 bases, with 6 bases sitting between them. Germline CDR1 and CDR2: MNHEY and SVGAGI. The CDR3 has 12 amino acids. CDR3 loop: CASSRSSYEQYF. The CDR3 DNA follows: TGTGCCAGCAGCCGAAGCTCCTACGAGCAGTACTTC.

V gene TRBV4-2 combines with J gene TRBJ2-7; D uncertain. Germline V gives CDR1 LGHNA, CDR2 YNFKEQ. The CDR3 has 15 amino acids. V dropped 0 bases and J dropped 1 base, with 10 bases sitting between them. CDR3 sequence (DNA): TGTGCCAGCAGCCAAGAAAGACCCGAGTCCTACGAGCAGTACTTC. Its protein is CASSQERPESYEQYF.

This clone appeared once. The chain recombines TRBV7-6 with TRBJ2-7, with D possibly being TRBD1 (6 bases). Trimming stripped 3 bases from V and 5 bases from J, with 17 bases between. The CDR3 totals 15 residues. Looked up from germline, CDR1 is SGHVS and CDR2 is FNYEAQ. As DNA, the CDR3 is TGTGCCAGCAGCTTTCGGTTGCAGGGGCTCAACGAGCAGTACTTC. Translation: CASSFRLQGLNEQYF.

This clone was observed a few times. This sequence joins TRBV6-6 and TRBJ2-2; 7 bases map to TRBD2. The CDR3 sequence is 14 residues long. With V trimmed by 5 bases and J by 7 bases, 7 bases remained unmatched. Looked up from germline, CDR1 is MNHNY and CDR2 is SVGAGI (reference sequence). The DNA for the CDR3 is TGTGCCAGCAGTCCTGCCCCGGGGGGCGGGGAGCTGTTTTTT. As protein: CASSPAPGGGELFF.

The rearrangement uses TRBV21-1 and TRBJ2-7; the DNA was not compared with TRBD1, the D call given in the table. TRBV21-1 is described as a pseudogene. The CDR3 consists of 15 residues. Here the CDR3 DNA reads TGTGCCAGCAGCGAACCGGGACAGGGTCTCTACGAGCAGTACTTC. Translated, it gives CASSEPGQGLYEQYF.

The J gene is TRBJ2-3, the V gene TRBV7-9, with a tentative D call TRBD1 (6 bases). V was cut by 1 base and J by 2 bases, with 13 bases left in between. The CDR3 runs to 16 residues. Germline CDR1 reads SEHNR; CDR2 reads FQNEAQ (reference sequence). The CDR3 protein is CASSLVQGAYTDTQYF. As DNA, the CDR3 is TGTGCCAGCAGCTTAGTACAGGGAGCTTACACAGATACGCAGTATTTT.

V gene TRBV7-9 combines with J gene TRBJ1-3; TRBD1 matches at 7 bases. This CDR3 region has 14 residues. Germline lookup yields CDR1 SEHNR and CDR2 FQNEAQ (reference sequence). V shed 3 bases and J 7 bases; nucleotides not matched to a gene: 6. As DNA, the CDR3 is TGTGCCAGCAGCTTGACAGGGATGGTCAACACCATATATTTT. Residues: CASSLTGMVNTIYF.

A word on this clone: Additional DNA sequences in this sample encode the identical CDR3. The chain uses TRBV27 and TRBJ2-1, with TRBD2 matching 8 bases. The CDR3 is 16 amino acids. Germline values: CDR1 MNHEY, CDR2 SMNVEV (reference sequence). The V segment lost 7 bases and the J segment 0 bases; nucleotides outside the gene matches: 8. CDR3 loop: CASTPGLAGSYNEQFF. Written as DNA, the CDR3 is TGTGCCAGCACCCCGGGGCTAGCGGGCTCCTACAATGAGCAGTTCTTC.

The chain combines TRBV2 with TRBJ1-4; tentative D call: TRBD1 (5 bases). CDR1 is SNHLY and CDR2 is FYNNEI in the germline V gene. CDR3 size: 14 residues. Trimming pared 8 bases from V and 4 bases from J, leaving 14 bases between. The CDR3 sequence is CASVEGRYNEKLFF. The CDR3 DNA sequence: TGTGCCAGCGTGGAGGGACGGTATAATGAAAAACTGTTTTTT.

The chain employs TRBV7-9 and TRBJ2-3, with D unclear. The CDR3 is 13 residues long. V was pared by 0 bases and J by 5 bases, with 6 bases between. Germline loops: CDR1 SEHNR, CDR2 FQNEAQ (reference sequence). The CDR3 DNA is TGTGCCAGCAGCTTAGCACTCGAAGATACGCAGTATTTT. It is translated as CASSLALEDTQYF.

The V gene is TRBV13, the J gene TRBJ2-2; 9 positions match TRBD1. The germline V gene encodes CDR1 PRHDT and CDR2 FYEKMQ (reference sequence). V trimming: 5 bases; J trimming: 1 base; junction bases outside the gene matches: 11. The CDR3 runs 18 residues. The CDR3 nucleotides read TGTGCCAGCAGCAATCAGGCCGACAGGGGGAGGAACACCGGGGAGCTGTTTTTT. Encoded protein: CASSNQADRGRNTGELFF.

The genes are TRBV4-2 and TRBJ2-7, with unresolved D. The germline V gene encodes CDR1 LGHNA and CDR2 YNFKEQ. The CDR3 is 13 amino acids. The ends were cut back, 0 bases at V and 3 bases at J, with 6 bases in the middle. CDR3 bases: TGTGCCAGCAGCCAAGATCGGTTCTACGAGCAGTACTTC. It encodes CASSQDRFYEQYF.

This clone was observed once. The chain uses TRBV30 and TRBJ1-3, with D tentatively TRBD1 (6 bases). Looked up from germline, CDR1 is GTSNPN and CDR2 is SVGIG (reference sequence). Deletions cut 0 bases from V and 1 base from J, with 13 bases between. CDR3 length equals 16 residues. The CDR3 DNA is TGTGCCTGGAGTGTAGGTTATGGACAGTCTGGAAACACCATATATTTT. It encodes CAWSVGYGQSGNTIYF.

V gene TRBV6-1 combines with J gene TRBJ2-7, with 9 bases lining up with TRBD2. The CDR3 length is 16 residues. The V gene end was trimmed by 2 bases and the J gene end by 4 bases; junction bases not matched to a gene: 9. Per germline, CDR1 MNHNS and CDR2 SASEGT. Here the CDR3 DNA reads TGTGCCAGCAGTGAATGGGCTAGCGGGAAATGGTACGAGCAGTACTTC. Translated, it gives CASSEWASGKWYEQYF.

This sequence joins TRBV4-1 and TRBJ2-1; 13 nucleotides agree with TRBD2. With V trimmed by 0 bases and J by 4 bases, 9 bases remained unmatched. The V gene's germline CDR1 is MGHRA and CDR2 YSYEKL. This CDR3 has 19 amino acids. DNA for the CDR3: TGCGCCAGCAGCCAAGATTCAGGACTAGCGGGAGTTGGTTACAATGAGCAGTTCTTC. Protein sequence: CASSQDSGLAGVGYNEQFF.

The chain recombines TRBV6-6 with TRBJ2-7; D is possibly TRBD1 (7 bases). V shed 0 bases and J shed 4 bases, with 10 bases lying between them. Germline-derived CDR1 and CDR2 are MNHNY and SVGAGI (reference sequence). This CDR3 has 14 amino acids. CDR3: CASSYSQGGYEQYF. DNA for the CDR3: TGTGCCAGCAGTTACTCGCAGGGGGGATACGAGCAGTACTTC.

This chain links TRBV27 with TRBJ2-7; no firm D call. The length of the CDR3 is 12 residues. Deletions cut 7 bases from V and 6 bases from J, with 13 bases between. CDR1 MNHEY and CDR2 SMNVEV come from the germline V gene (reference sequence). Here the CDR3 reads CASTTRSGEQYF. DNA of the CDR3: TGTGCCAGCACAACTCGTTCCGGCGAGCAGTACTTC.

The chain links TRBV7-6 to TRBJ2-2; no definite D call. The CDR3 sequence is 13 residues long. From germline, CDR1 is SGHVS and CDR2 FNYEAQ. Trimming stripped 0 bases from V and 8 bases from J, with 7 bases between. The CDR3 loop reads CASSLAPEGELFF. Written as DNA, the CDR3 is TGTGCCAGCAGCTTAGCCCCGGAGGGGGAGCTGTTTTTT.

This chain connects TRBV7-9 to TRBJ2-1; the D is unclear. Trimming left V 0 bases short and J 3 bases short, with 6 bases between. CDR1 is SEHNR, CDR2 FQNEAQ, per germline (reference sequence). There are 14 residues in the CDR3. CDR3 DNA: TGTGCCAGCAGCTTAGCGACACGCTACAATGAGCAGTTCTTC. Translated, it gives CASSLATRYNEQFF.

The V call is TRBV4-3, the J call TRBJ1-1; D gene ambiguous. V lost 4 bases and J lost 3, with 12 bases in between. Looked up from germline, CDR1 is LGHNA and CDR2 is YSLEER. The CDR3 extends over 14 amino acids. DNA of the CDR3: TGCGCCAGCAGCCCTCAGCGGTATGACACTGAAGCTTTCTTT. Amino acid sequence: CASSPQRYDTEAFF.

The V gene is TRBV4-1, the J gene TRBJ1-1; no definite D call. The CDR3 spans 14 residues. Germline V lookup: CDR1 MGHRA, CDR2 YSYEKL. The V and J ends lost 0 bases and 1 base respectively, with 6 bases between them. CDR3 coding DNA: TGCGCCAGCAGCCAAGAGCCGGGGAACACTGAAGCTTTCTTT. Its protein product is CASSQEPGNTEAFF.

In its sample, this clone was seen once. The genes are TRBV6-1 and TRBJ1-3; no reliable D call. This CDR3 spans 13 amino acids. Germline V gives CDR1 MNHNS, CDR2 SASEGT. The V and J ends lost 7 bases and 1 base respectively, with 8 bases between them. The CDR3 here is CASISGSGNTIYF. DNA for the CDR3: TGTGCCAGCATATCTGGGTCTGGAAACACCATATATTTT.

The chain employs TRBV4-1 and TRBJ2-1, with a tentative D call TRBD2 (6 bases). The V gene's germline CDR1 is MGHRA and CDR2 YSYEKL. CDR3 size: 14 residues. Trimming shortened V by 3 bases and J by 15 bases, and 21 bases separated the two germline ends. CDR3 sequence (DNA): TGCGCCAGCAGCCATGTTGGATTCGGGGGTGAGGGGTTCTTC. Protein sequence: CASSHVGFGGEGFF.

The rearrangement joins TRBV4-2 to TRBJ1-2; 7 positions agree with TRBD1. The CDR3 spans 14 residues. Germline lookup yields CDR1 LGHNA and CDR2 YNFKEQ. V was pared by 7 bases and J by 6 bases, with 11 bases of the junction left unmatched. The CDR3 DNA sequence: TGTGCCAGCACCTCAGGGGGAGATAGGGATGGCTACACCTTC. Residues: CASTSGGDRDGYTF.

This rearrangement joins TRBV7-8 to TRBJ2-3; 12 bases line up with TRBD2. With 5 bases clipped from V and 2 bases from J, the junction kept 8 bases outside the gene matches. CDR1 is SGHVS and CDR2 is FQNEAQ in the germline V gene. The CDR3 has 17 residues. The CDR3 loop is CASSLLTSGRYTDTQYF. The CDR3 nucleotides read TGTGCCAGCAGCCTCCTCACTAGCGGGAGGTACACAGATACGCAGTATTTT.

A single count supports this clone. This chain connects TRBV29-1 to TRBJ2-2, with 7 bases lining up with TRBD1. Per germline, CDR1 SQVTM and CDR2 ANQGSEA. The CDR3 loop spans 16 amino acids. The V segment lost 1 base and the J segment 7 bases; nucleotides outside the gene matches: 12. In DNA form, the CDR3 reads TGCAGCGTTGAAGTTTCGGGACAGACTTACTACGGGGAGCTGTTTTTT. It encodes CSVEVSGQTYYGELFF.